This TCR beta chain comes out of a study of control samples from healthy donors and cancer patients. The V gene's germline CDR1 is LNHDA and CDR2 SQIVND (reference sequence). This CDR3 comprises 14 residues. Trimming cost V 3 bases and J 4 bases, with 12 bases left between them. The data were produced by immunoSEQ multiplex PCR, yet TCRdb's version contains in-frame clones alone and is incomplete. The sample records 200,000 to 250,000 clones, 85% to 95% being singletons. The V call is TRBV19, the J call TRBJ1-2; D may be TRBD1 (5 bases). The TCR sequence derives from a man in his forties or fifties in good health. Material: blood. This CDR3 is CASSISEGSYGYTF. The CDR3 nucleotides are TGTGCCAGTAGTATCTCGGAGGGGTCCTATGGCTACACCTTC.